This T cell receptor (beta chain) was found in a study of technical replicates of blood from a few donors. This CDR3 has 16 amino acids. Trimming removed 10 bases from V and 0 bases from J; junction bases left unmatched: 14. Germline V gives CDR1 MRHNA, CDR2 SNTAGT. Assay: immunoSEQ multiplex PCR; the TCRdb copy retains only in-frame clones and omits some. The sample lists under 75,000 clones; approximately 83% were seen once. The chain recombines TRBV6-4 with TRBJ2-7, with 8 bases lining up with TRBD2. This sequence originates from a human donor in good health. Some clones in this sample may be carry-over from other donors' samples. The sequencing input was PBMCs. The CDR3 bases are TGTGCCATCGCGGTACTTAGCGGGAACAGCTCCTACGAGCAGTACTTC. Its protein product is CAIAVLSGNSSYEQYF.